A selection of T cell receptor beta chains follows, all from one sample in a study of cytomegalovirus exposure and HLA in healthy donors. TCRdb keeps only in-frame clones here, not all; method: immunoSEQ multiplex PCR. The sample lists tens of thousands of clones; around a tenth were seen once. The sample was PBMCs. The receptors stem from a man in his 60s in good health and CMV-seropositive. Both conserved end residues are part of each CDR3. A D gene is named only where the DNA matches it firmly. Expanded clones get a size class; other rows say once, few or many, or leave the size out.

v_gene,abundance,d_gene,j_gene,CDR3aa,CDR3nt
TRBV5-1,-,TRBD1,TRBJ1-1,CESSFRQGEMNTEALF,TGCGAAAGCAGCTTCCGACAGGGGGAAATGAACACTGAAGCTTTATTT
TRBV5-1,-,-,TRBJ2-5,CASSWDIQETQYF,TGCGCCAGCAGCTGGGACATCCAAGAGACCCAGTACTTC
TRBV9,few,TRBD2,TRBJ2-1,CASSPRGLDNEQFF,TGTGCCAGCAGCCCTCGGGGACTAGACAATGAGCAGTTCTTC
TRBV4-1,-,-,TRBJ1-2,CASSQDALGRVYGYTF,TGCGCCAGCAGCCAAGATGCTCTGGGCCGAGTCTATGGCTACACCTTC
TRBV10-3,-,-,TRBJ2-5,CAISEADQETQYF,TGTGCCATCAGTGAGGCGGATCAAGAGACCCAGTACTTC
TRBV11-2,-,-,TRBJ1-6,CASSPTGEATSPLHF,TGTGCCAGCAGCCCCACCGGTGAGGCCACCTCACCCCTCCACTTT
TRBV4-1,-,-,TRBJ2-3,CASSQELQGRGKRTDTQYF,TGCGCCAGCAGCCAAGAACTGCAGGGGAGGGGGAAAAGAACAGATACGCAGTATTTT
TRBV28,few,-,TRBJ1-5,CASSTWVEGSNQPQHF,TGTGCCAGCTCGACCTGGGTGGAGGGAAGCAATCAGCCCCAGCATTTT
TRBV9,few,TRBD1,TRBJ1-2,CASSASGQRGPGNYGYTF,TGTGCCAGCAGCGCTTCGGGACAGAGAGGCCCAGGGAACTATGGCTACACCTTC
TRBV15,few,TRBD1,TRBJ2-3,CATSRDAGGSDTQYF,TGTGCCACCAGCAGAGATGCAGGGGGCTCGGATACGCAGTATTTT
TRBV19,-,TRBD1,TRBJ1-2,CASTPDRAGGYTF,TGTGCCAGTACCCCGGACAGGGCGGGTGGCTACACCTTC
TRBV29-1,few,-,TRBJ1-2,CSVVLFDYGYTF,TGCAGCGTTGTCCTTTTCGACTATGGCTACACCTTC
TRBV11-3,-,-,TRBJ2-7,CASANSTYEQYF,TGTGCCAGCGCTAATTCCACCTACGAGCAGTACTTC
TRBV6-1,few,-,TRBJ1-5,CASSEVRGSKSNQPQHF,TGTGCCAGCAGTGAAGTTCGGGGAAGTAAGAGCAATCAGCCCCAGCATTTT
TRBV19,-,TRBD1,TRBJ2-1,CASSSRTGLDEQFF,TGTGCCAGTAGTTCCCGGACAGGGCTTGATGAGCAGTTCTTC
TRBV5-4,-,-,TRBJ2-5,CASSLSSGIQETQYF,TGTGCCAGCAGCTTGAGCAGCGGCATTCAAGAGACCCAGTACTTC
TRBV19,few,TRBD1,TRBJ2-5,CATSPGTGTVKTQYF,TGTGCCACCTCCCCCGGGACAGGGACCGTAAAGACCCAGTACTTC
TRBV15,few,TRBD1,TRBJ1-5,CATSRDLRGRVSNQPQHF,TGTGCCACCAGCAGAGATCTGAGGGGGCGAGTTAGCAATCAGCCCCAGCATTTT
TRBV7-2,-,-,TRBJ1-1,CASSLTGYTEAFF,TGTGCCAGCAGCTTAACAGGATACACTGAAGCTTTCTTT
TRBV2,few,TRBD1,TRBJ1-5,CASSEVGQGMMSNQPQHF,TGTGCCAGCAGTGAGGTAGGACAGGGAATGATGAGCAATCAGCCCCAGCATTTT
TRBV6-6,-,TRBD2,TRBJ2-5,CASSYQRGAQETQYF,TGTGCCAGCAGTTACCAGCGGGGGGCCCAGGAGACCCAGTACTTC
TRBV27,-,-,TRBJ2-7,CASSSSVGSSGLYKQYF,TGTGCCAGCAGTTCCTCTGTTGGGTCGAGCGGGCTGTATAAGCAGTACTTC
TRBV4-1,few,TRBD2,TRBJ2-5,CASSPGRTSGEETQYF,TGCGCCAGCAGCCCGGGAAGGACTAGCGGAGAAGAGACCCAGTACTTC
TRBV7-3,few,TRBD1,TRBJ2-1,CASSAIDRGHEQFF,TGTGCCAGCAGCGCCATCGACAGGGGACACGAGCAGTTCTTC
TRBV30,few,TRBD1,TRBJ1-2,CAWSFSRQGVGGYTF,TGTGCCTGGAGTTTCTCTCGACAGGGGGTAGGAGGCTACACCTTC
TRBV21-1,few,-,TRBJ2-6,CASSIRDSPTGANVLTF,TGTGCCAGCAGCATCCGGGACAGTCCCACCGGGGCCAACGTCCTGACTTTC
TRBV19,few,-,TRBJ1-1,CASSIFGQLVGNTEAFF,TGTGCCAGTAGTATTTTCGGACAGCTCGTAGGAAACACTGAAGCTTTCTTT
TRBV19,few,-,TRBJ2-3,CATSPSDTQYF,TGTGCCACCTCCCCTTCAGATACGCAGTATTTT
TRBV27,-,TRBD1,TRBJ1-2,CASSFRWDRAQGYGYTF,TGTGCCAGCAGTTTCCGCTGGGACAGGGCACAGGGCTATGGCTACACCTTC
TRBV6-1,-,-,TRBJ2-7,CASSEESDTYEQYF,TGTGCCAGCAGTGAAGAGTCAGATACCTACGAGCAGTACTTC
TRBV6-1,-,-,TRBJ2-7,CASSEAQSYEQYF,TGTGCCAGCAGTGAAGCACAGAGCTACGAGCAGTACTTC
TRBV21-1,-,-,TRBJ2-5,CASSPSRQGGETQYF,TGTGCCAGCAGCCCGAGCCGACAGGGGGGAGAGACCCAGTACTTC
TRBV7-9,-,TRBD1,TRBJ2-7,CASSLAGTGGFHEQYF,TGTGCCAGCAGCTTAGCTGGGACAGGGGGCTTCCACGAGCAGTACTTC
TRBV27,-,TRBD1,TRBJ2-6,CASSLSRQGASSGANVLTF,TGTGCCAGCAGTTTATCCAGACAGGGGGCCAGCTCTGGGGCCAACGTCCTGACTTTC
TRBV14,-,-,TRBJ1-1,CASRGGGTEAFF,TGTGCCAGCCGAGGTGGTGGCACTGAAGCTTTCTTT
TRBV6-7,-,-,TRBJ1-1,CASIRWGGTEAFF,TGTGCCAGCATTCGATGGGGGGGCACTGAAGCTTTCTTT
TRBV18,few,TRBD1,TRBJ2-5,CASSPPGGGETQYF,TGTGCCAGCTCACCCCCAGGGGGTGGGGAGACCCAGTACTTC
TRBV27,few,-,TRBJ1-4,CASKYGAGIGEKLFF,TGTGCCAGCAAATACGGAGCAGGGATAGGAGAAAAACTGTTTTTT
TRBV19,few,-,TRBJ1-2,CASSINSQATSPTHLDF,TGTGCCAGTAGTATAAATTCGCAGGCCACTTCGCCAACCCACCTCGACTTC
TRBV7-2,-,-,TRBJ2-1,CASSPAPYNEQFF,TGTGCCAGCAGCCCAGCGCCCTACAATGAGCAGTTCTTC
TRBV10-1,-,TRBD2,TRBJ2-3,CASDPTSKGREGPATQYF,TGCGCCAGTGATCCAACAAGTAAGGGGCGGGAGGGCCCCGCTACGCAGTATTTT
TRBV5-1,once,-,TRBJ2-5,CASSAGGPTEQYF,TGCGCCAGCAGCGCTGGCGGTCCTACGGAGCAGTACTTC
TRBV7-7,-,TRBD2,TRBJ2-1,CASSLVGGDEQFF,TGTGCTAGCAGCTTAGTCGGGGGGGATGAGCAGTTCTTC
TRBV2,few,-,TRBJ1-2,CASTKEEDLSGYTF,TGTGCCAGCACTAAGGAGGAGGACCTATCGGGCTACACCTTC
TRBV9,few,-,TRBJ2-6,CASSPQPWLNGANVLTF,TGTGCCAGCAGCCCCCAACCATGGCTGAACGGGGCCAACGTCCTGACTTTC
TRBV30,-,TRBD2,TRBJ2-5,CACDTSGRTETQYF,TGTGCCTGTGACACTAGCGGGAGAACGGAGACCCAGTACTTC
TRBV15,few,-,TRBJ1-2,CATSPEGDYGYTF,TGTGCCACCAGCCCGGAAGGGGATTACGGCTACACCTTC